This entry describes one T cell receptor beta chain. The antigen this receptor binds is unknown. Base qualities were left out, and no much larger clone turns up one base away. This entry is derived from a study of blood T cell repertoires in COVID-19 (dated by TCRdb to the early 2020s). About the study as a whole: Samples from collaborators originated in the United States, Italy and Spain and spanned both the acute and convalescent phases of COVID-19. The repertoires were made available in a free public database intended to serve as a resource for research on the immune response to SARS-CoV-2. The prospective study material was composed of cDNA or gDNA derived from T cells, B-cell-depleted T cells, or PBMCs. Where HLA class I and class II types were available, the types were taken from metadata supplied by the sample provider, not from assay-based typing. Subjects who had been exposed to COVID-19, were actively infected with it, or had recovered from it provided the deeply sampled blood TCRbeta repertoires that made up the dataset. The samples were drawn from the first 160 participants of the ongoing ImmuneRACE study and from over a thousand subjects provided by 6 global collaborators. A de-identified subject ID, COVID-19 status, age in years and sex were almost always included in the sample metadata.

TCRbeta CDR3 regions were amplified from genomic DNA using the immunoSEQ Assay, a bias-controlled multiplex PCR. From the authors' description of their analysis: The number of nucleated cells in each sample was estimated from the amplification of reference gene primers within the assay. To quantify the absolute abundance of each unique TCRbeta CDR3 rearrangement, sequence reads were collapsed and filtered. For each sample, productive Simpson clonality was calculated as the square root of Simpson's diversity index over productive rearrangements. TCRdb carries this immuneACCESS record with in-frame sequences only. Its versions omit some clonotypes, under half of them owing to an unresolved V gene in the studies checked, with the rest unexplained. V and J calls and clone size are given by that table; D and trimming were obtained from the DNA. This sample holds around 63,000 clones; approximately 89% were observed only once. About 6.8% of the sample belongs to the ten largest clones.

Findings and caveats that apply to the study as a whole: The quantity of clinical and demographic metadata differed by source and by participant and was supplied without curation.

The collaborating institutions used their own protocols to collect whole blood in K2EDTA tubes. For TCRbeta analysis, collaborator samples were shipped as frozen whole blood, as isolated PBMCs, or as DNA extracted from either sample type. The sequence was obtained from a man in his sixties with acute or convalescent COVID-19. The sequencing input was peripheral blood.

The CDR3 region has the sequence CASSYLWLTGDTEAFF. The nucleotide sequence is TGTGCCAGCAGTTACTTGTGGCTGACAGGGGACACTGAAGCTTTCTTT. The sequence joins TRBV6-2 or TRBV6-3 to TRBJ1-1; 8 nucleotides in the junction match TRBD1. Per the germline V gene, MNHEY is the CDR1 and SVGEGT is the CDR2. The CDR3 spans 16 residues, from the cysteine through the phenylalanine. Just the 48-base CDR3 DNA is kept, in frame starting at base 1. V trim: 1 base; J trim: 3 bases; unmatched bases: 7.